Each of the 24 T cell receptor beta chains below was sequenced from the same sample in a study of siplizumab effects on memory and regulatory T cells. These receptors are not linked to any known antigen. Only in-frame clones appear in the TCRdb table, and some are missing; sequencing was by immunoSEQ multiplex PCR. The sample records fewer than 8,500 clones, less than 45% being singletons. An approximately 6-day coculture at 37°C was performed with the mixed lymphocyte reaction cells. Sequencing was performed on CFSE-low (dividing) CD8+ T cells sorted from an allogeneic mixed lymphocyte reaction. The receptors stem from a human donor in good health; the cells came from an allogeneic mixed lymphocyte reaction.

Within the sample, this clone is medium-sized (0.01 to 0.1%). The V call is TRBV6-6, the J call TRBJ1-2, with 7 nucleotides matching TRBD1. Looked up from germline, CDR1 is MNHNY and CDR2 is SVGAGI (reference sequence). V was pared by 0 bases and J by 6 bases, with 7 bases of the junction left unmatched. This CDR3 contains 15 residues. The CDR3 spells CASSYSVTGEDGYTF. Written as DNA, the CDR3 is TGTGCCAGCAGTTACTCGGTTACAGGGGAGGATGGCTACACCTTC.

This clone has just a few counts. The J gene is TRBJ2-3, the V gene TRBV28; D not resolved. The germline V gene has CDR1 MDHEN and CDR2 SYDVKM. The CDR3 consists of 12 residues. Trimming took off 8 bases at V and 7 bases at J, with 13 bases between the two ends. The CDR3 coding sequence is TGTGCCAGCGGACCGGACCTTTATACGCAGTATTTT. Translating it yields CASGPDLYTQYF.

By frequency in the sample, this clone is medium-sized (0.01 to 0.1%). The V call is TRBV7-6, the J call TRBJ2-2, with D perhaps TRBD2 (5 bases). V lost 5 bases, J lost 3 bases, and 10 bases lay in between. This CDR3 contains 14 residues. Germline V gives CDR1 SGHVS, CDR2 FNYEAQ. Here the CDR3 reads CASSAGEYTGELFF. The CDR3, as DNA: TGTGCCAGCAGCGCCGGGGAGTACACCGGGGAGCTGTTTTTT. Complete variable domain (other parts from reference TRBV7-6 and TRBJ2-2): GAGVSQSPRYKVTKRGQDVALRCDPISGHVSLYWYRQALGQGPEFLTYFNYEAQQDKSGLPNDRFSAERPEGSISTLTIQRTEQRDSAMYRCASSAGEYTGELFFGEGSRLTVL.

In its sample, this clone is medium-sized (0.01 to 0.1%). The CDR3 nucleotides read TGTGCCAGCACCTCGGGACGGAGCCAAGAGACCCAGTACTTC. Its translation: CASTSGRSQETQYF. The chain joins TRBV7-8 to TRBJ2-5; D possibly matches TRBD1 or TRBD2 (5 bases each). Trimming took off 7 bases at V and 1 base at J, with 13 bases between the two ends. CDR1 and CDR2 (germline): SGHVS, FQNEAQ. The CDR3 loop spans 14 amino acids.

This clone came up a few times. The chain joins TRBV5-6 to TRBJ2-2, with D perhaps matching TRBD2 (5 bases). The CDR3 totals 15 residues. CDR1 and CDR2 (germline): SGHDT, YYEEEE. Trimming left V 0 bases short and J 3 bases short, with 9 bases between. The CDR3 spells CASSLVSGYTGELFF. Here the CDR3 DNA reads TGTGCCAGCAGCTTGGTAAGCGGATACACCGGGGAGCTGTTTTTT.

A note on this clone: One junction end disagrees with the germline gene, perhaps due to a read error. J is TRBJ1-2 and V is TRBV7-9; 9 positions match TRBD1. The V gene's germline CDR1 is SEHNR and CDR2 FQNEAQ (reference sequence). This CDR3 has 16 residues. The CDR3 sequence: CASSVATAGTGNGYTF. The CDR3 DNA sequence: TGTGCCAGCAGCGTAGCAACCGCCGGGACAGGGAATGGCTACACCTTC.

The gene calls are TRBV7-8 and TRBJ2-7; 7 nucleotides line up with TRBD2. The germline V gene encodes CDR1 SGHVS and CDR2 FQNEAQ. The trim removed 11 bases at V and 7 bases at J, leaving 8 bases unmatched. The length of the CDR3 is 11 residues. The DNA for the CDR3 is TGTGCCGGCGACACAGCGGGGGAGCAGTACTTC. Amino acid sequence: CAGDTAGEQYF.

The chain joins TRBV4-2 to TRBJ2-7; 10 nucleotides match TRBD2. CDR3 length: 15 amino acids. Trimming took 5 bases from V and 7 from J; bases not matched to a gene: 11. The germline V gene has CDR1 LGHNA and CDR2 YNFKEQ. The CDR3 spells CASSLRSSGSSEQYF. In DNA, the CDR3 is TGTGCCAGCAGCTTGCGGTCTAGCGGGAGTAGTGAGCAGTACTTC.

A note on this clone: Compared with germline, one end of the junction differs, possibly owing to a read error. The V gene is TRBV7-9, the J gene TRBJ2-5; 15 bases are a match to TRBD2. Near its end, the DNA agrees better with TRBJ2-7, so the J call may be wrong. This CDR3 is 17 amino acids long. The germline CDR1 and CDR2 sequences are SEHNR and FQNEAQ (reference sequence). DNA for the CDR3: TGCGCCAGCAGCCACGGACTAGCGGGAGGGCCCTCCTACGAGCAGTACTTC. The encoded protein is CASSHGLAGGPSYEQYF.

This clone is judged medium-sized. V gene TRBV11-1 combines with J gene TRBJ2-7; maybe TRBD1 (5 bases). There are 13 residues in the CDR3. V was shortened by 7 bases and J by 1 base, with 11 bases between the two germline ends. Looked up from germline, CDR1 is SGHAT and CDR2 is FQDESV (reference sequence). The CDR3 DNA reads as TGTGCCAGCACCCTAAGGGGATCCTACGAGCAGTACTTC. Its protein product is CASTLRGSYEQYF.

The CDR3 region is CASSTRDWTQETQYF. The CDR3, as DNA: TGTGCCAGCAGTACCCGGGACTGGACCCAAGAGACCCAGTACTTC. This sequence joins TRBV28 and TRBJ2-5; D is possibly TRBD2 (6 bases). The CDR3 extends over 15 amino acids. V lost 5 bases, J lost 1 base, and 14 bases lay in between. Germline values: CDR1 MDHEN, CDR2 SYDVKM.

By its share, this clone is medium-sized. V is TRBV9 and J is TRBJ2-2; a weak D match, TRBD2 (6 bases). Germline CDR1 and CDR2: SGDLS and YYNGEE. V lost 0 bases and J 7 bases, leaving 10 bases between the germline ends. The CDR3 contains 14 residues. The CDR3 protein is CASSVGLVVGELFF. The CDR3 DNA reads as TGTGCCAGCAGCGTAGGACTAGTGGTCGGGGAGCTGTTTTTT.

This clone has just a few counts. V usage is TRBV9 and J usage is TRBJ1-3; D unresolved. Germline V gene sequence: CDR1 SGDLS, CDR2 YYNGEE. This CDR3 has 15 amino acids. The germline V and J ends were trimmed by 3 bases and 0 bases, with 10 bases remaining between them. For the CDR3, the DNA is TGTGCCAGCAGCGCCGGGCCCCCCTCTGGAAACACCATATATTTT. This translates into CASSAGPPSGNTIYF.

By share, this clone counts as medium-sized (0.01 to 0.1%). This rearrangement joins TRBV16 to TRBJ1-5, with 7 positions matching TRBD1. Germline V gives CDR1 KGHSY, CDR2 FQNENV. Unmatched junction bases numbered 8, after V lost 3 bases and J lost 6 bases. This CDR3 has 15 amino acids. The CDR3 nucleotides read TGTGCCAGCAGCCAGCTGACAGGGAGGTCTCAGCCCCAGCATTTT. Amino acids: CASSQLTGRSQPQHF.

The J gene is TRBJ1-1, the V gene TRBV4-3, with a possible D match to TRBD1 (5 bases). Germline loops: CDR1 LGHNA, CDR2 YSLEER. Trimming removed 5 bases from V and 1 base from J, with 14 bases in between. The CDR3 length is 15 residues. For the CDR3, the DNA is TGCGCCAGCAGCACGCAGGACACTAGGAACACTGAAGCTTTCTTT. Protein: CASSTQDTRNTEAFF.

In its sample, this clone was seen a few times. The rearrangement joins TRBV4-1 to TRBJ2-7; TRBD2 agrees at 10 bases. Unmatched junction bases numbered 5, after V lost 5 bases and J lost 1 base. In germline, CDR1 is MGHRA, CDR2 YSYEKL. This CDR3 is built from 15 residues. This chain's CDR3 is CASSSGTSASYEQYF. DNA for the CDR3: TGCGCCAGCAGCTCCGGGACTAGCGCGTCCTACGAGCAGTACTTC.

The chain is built from TRBV28 and TRBJ2-5; D is possibly TRBD2 (6 bases). The V gene lost 2 bases and the J gene lost 0 bases, with 13 bases spanning the gap. The CDR3 loop spans 16 amino acids. Germline-derived CDR1 and CDR2 are MDHEN and SYDVKM. The chain's CDR3 is CASSLGGTWYQETQYF. The DNA of the CDR3 is TGTGCCAGCAGTTTAGGCGGGACTTGGTACCAAGAGACCCAGTACTTC.

The chain couples TRBV7-4 to TRBJ1-2; D not certain. The V gene's germline CDR1 is SGHVT and CDR2 SQSDAQ. The CDR3 has 18 amino acids. V lost 5 bases to trimming and J lost 4 bases, with 26 bases between them. CDR3 nucleotides: TGTGCCAGCAGCGGATCGACGAGAGCAGCGCGAAAGACCTATGGCTACACCTTC. It encodes CASSGSTRAARKTYGYTF.

This sequence joins TRBV5-4 and TRBJ2-7; either TRBD1 or TRBD2 may fit D (5 bases each). With 4 bases removed from V and 4 bases from J, the gap between germline ends came to 15 bases. In germline, CDR1 is SGHNT, CDR2 YYREEE (reference sequence). The CDR3 is 14 residues long. The CDR3 nucleotides read TGTGCCAGCAGCCCTGGGGTGGGGGAGTACGAGCAGTACTTC. It encodes CASSPGVGEYEQYF. Using reference TRBV5-4 and TRBJ2-7 for the parts outside the CDR3, the full variable domain is ETGVTQSPTHLIKTRGQQVTLRCSSQSGHNTVSWYQQALGQGPQFIFQYYREEENGRGNFPPRFSGLQFPNYSSELNVNALELDDSALYLCASSPGVGEYEQYFGPGTRLTVT.

This clone is labeled as medium-sized. The V gene is TRBV5-6, the J gene TRBJ2-1; unclear D gene. V gave up 0 bases and J gave up 10 bases, with 8 bases separating them. The CDR3 loop spans 12 amino acids. Germline CDR1 SGHDT, CDR2 YYEEEE. The CDR3 loop is CASSLVEREQFF. The CDR3 region has the DNA TGTGCCAGCAGCTTGGTTGAAAGGGAGCAGTTCTTC.

The rearrangement links TRBV7-9 to TRBJ1-4; D remains ambiguous. The germline V gene has CDR1 SEHNR and CDR2 FQNEAQ (reference sequence). Trimming removed 5 bases from V and 5 bases from J, with 6 bases in between. The CDR3 loop spans 12 amino acids. CDR3 nucleotides: TGTGCCAGCAGCCCCCGGAATGAAAAACTGTTTTTT. Amino acids: CASSPRNEKLFF.

This clone qualifies as medium-sized. The chain joins TRBV5-1 to TRBJ1-1; no clear D. Trimming pared 5 bases from V and 1 base from J, leaving 15 bases between. From germline, CDR1 is SGHRS and CDR2 YFSETQ. This CDR3 is 15 amino acids long. For the CDR3, the DNA is TGCGCCAGCAGTTTTATAATTGACGGGAACACTGAAGCTTTCTTT. The encoded protein is CASSFIIDGNTEAFF.

The J gene is TRBJ2-1, the V gene TRBV5-4, with unresolved D. CDR1 is SGHNT, CDR2 YYREEE, per germline (reference sequence). This CDR3 has 15 residues. V lost 0 bases to trimming and J lost 1 base, with 8 bases between them. As DNA, the CDR3 is TGTGCCAGCAGCTTGGGGGCCCGATCCTACAATGAGCAGTTCTTC. It yields the protein CASSLGARSYNEQFF.

Written as DNA, the CDR3 is TGCGCCAGCAGCTTATGGACAGCGTCGGACGAGCAGTACTTC. This gives the protein CASSLWTASDEQYF. The chain recombines TRBV5-1 with TRBJ2-5; tentatively, D is TRBD1 (6 bases). The closer fit of TRBJ2-7 to the DNA end suggests the J call may be wrong. Germline V gene sequence: CDR1 SGHRS, CDR2 YFSETQ. This CDR3 has 14 amino acids.